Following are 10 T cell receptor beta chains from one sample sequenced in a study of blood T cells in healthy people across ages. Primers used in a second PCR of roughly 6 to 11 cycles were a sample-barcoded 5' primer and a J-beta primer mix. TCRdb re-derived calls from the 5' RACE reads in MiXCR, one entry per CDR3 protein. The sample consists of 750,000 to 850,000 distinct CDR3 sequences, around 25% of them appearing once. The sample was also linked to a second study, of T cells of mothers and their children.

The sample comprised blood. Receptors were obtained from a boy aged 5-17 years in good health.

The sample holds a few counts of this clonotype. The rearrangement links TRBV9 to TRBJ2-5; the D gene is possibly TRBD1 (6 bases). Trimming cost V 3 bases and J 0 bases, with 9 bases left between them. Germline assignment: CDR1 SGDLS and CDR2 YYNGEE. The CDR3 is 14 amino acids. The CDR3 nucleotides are TGTGCCAGCAGCGCTACAGGGAACCAAGAGACCCAGTACTTC. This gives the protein CASSATGNQETQYF.

CDR3: CSAVGDSSYEQYF. As DNA, the CDR3 is TGCAGCGCCGTGGGGGACAGTTCCTACGAGCAGTACTTC. The V and J genes are TRBV29-1 and TRBJ2-5, with 7 bases aligning to TRBD1. The J call may be in error: the DNA end matches TRBJ2-7 better. CDR1 is SQVTM, CDR2 ANQGSEA, per germline. This CDR3 has 13 residues.

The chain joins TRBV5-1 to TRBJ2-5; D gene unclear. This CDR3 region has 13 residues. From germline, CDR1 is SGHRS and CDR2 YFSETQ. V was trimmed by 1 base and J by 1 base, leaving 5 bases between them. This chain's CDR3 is CASSLLVQETQYF. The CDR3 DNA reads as TGCGCCAGCAGCTTGCTAGTCCAAGAGACCCAGTACTTC.

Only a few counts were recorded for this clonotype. The CDR3 spells CASSPLSYTDTQYF. The CDR3, as DNA: TGTGCCAGCTCACCCCTCAGCTACACAGATACGCAGTATTTT. The J gene is TRBJ2-3, the V gene TRBV18; no reliable D call. In germline, CDR1 is KGHSH, CDR2 LQKENI. Between the trimmed V and J ends, which lost 3 bases and 2 bases, there was a span of 9 bases. The CDR3 runs to 14 residues.

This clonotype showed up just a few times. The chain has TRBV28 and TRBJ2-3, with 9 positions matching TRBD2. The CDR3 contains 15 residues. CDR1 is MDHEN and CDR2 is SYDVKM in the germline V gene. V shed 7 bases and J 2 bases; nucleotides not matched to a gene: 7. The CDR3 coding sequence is TGTGCCAGCAACGAAGCGGGGGGATACACAGATACGCAGTATTTT. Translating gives CASNEAGGYTDTQYF.

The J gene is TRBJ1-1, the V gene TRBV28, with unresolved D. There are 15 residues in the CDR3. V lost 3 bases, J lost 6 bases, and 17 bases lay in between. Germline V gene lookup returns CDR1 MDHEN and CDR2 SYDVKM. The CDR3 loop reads CASSFIGWSGSEAFF. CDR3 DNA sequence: TGTGCCAGCAGTTTTATCGGGTGGAGTGGATCTGAAGCTTTCTTT.

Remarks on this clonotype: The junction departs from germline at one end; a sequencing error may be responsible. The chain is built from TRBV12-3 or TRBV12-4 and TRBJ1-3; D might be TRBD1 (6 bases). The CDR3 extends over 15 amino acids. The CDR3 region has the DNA TGCGCCAGCAGCGCCCGGTGGGGGCTTGGAAACACCATATATTTT. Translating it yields CASSARWGLGNTIYF.

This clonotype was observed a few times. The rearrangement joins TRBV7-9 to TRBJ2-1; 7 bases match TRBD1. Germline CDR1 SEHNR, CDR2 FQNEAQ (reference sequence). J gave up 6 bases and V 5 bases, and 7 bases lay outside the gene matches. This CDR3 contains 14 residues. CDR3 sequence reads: CASSLVRGFNEQFF. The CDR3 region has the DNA TGTGCCAGCAGCCTGGTCAGGGGGTTCAATGAGCAGTTCTTC.

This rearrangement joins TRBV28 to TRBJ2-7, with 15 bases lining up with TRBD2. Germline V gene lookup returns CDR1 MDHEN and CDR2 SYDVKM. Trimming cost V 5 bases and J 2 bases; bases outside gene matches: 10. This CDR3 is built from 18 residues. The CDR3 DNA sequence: TGTGCCAGCAGTGACCCGGGACTAGCGGGGGGTGATGCCTACGAGCAGTACTTC. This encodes CASSDPGLAGGDAYEQYF.

The CDR3 bases are TGCAGCGTTGACGGGGGTGACACAGATACGCAGTATTTT. As protein: CSVDGGDTDTQYF. The chain recombines TRBV29-1 with TRBJ2-3; perhaps TRBD2 as D (6 bases). CDR1 and CDR2 from the germline V gene are SQVTM and ANQGSEA. The CDR3 spans 13 residues. With 3 bases removed from V and 2 bases from J, the gap between germline ends came to 9 bases.